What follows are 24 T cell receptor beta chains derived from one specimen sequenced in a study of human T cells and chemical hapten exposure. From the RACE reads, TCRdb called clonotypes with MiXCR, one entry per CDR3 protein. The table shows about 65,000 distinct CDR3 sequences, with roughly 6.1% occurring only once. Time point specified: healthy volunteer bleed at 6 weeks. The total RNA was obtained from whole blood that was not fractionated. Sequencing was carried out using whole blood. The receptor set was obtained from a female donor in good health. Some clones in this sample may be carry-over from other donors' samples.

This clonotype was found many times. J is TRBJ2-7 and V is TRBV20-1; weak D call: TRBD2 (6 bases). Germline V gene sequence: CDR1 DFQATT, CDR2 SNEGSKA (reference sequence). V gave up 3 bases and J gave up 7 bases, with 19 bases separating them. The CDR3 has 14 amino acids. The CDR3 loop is CSARSPGLKGEQYF. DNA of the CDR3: TGCAGTGCTAGGTCCCCGGGACTCAAAGGGGAGCAGTACTTC.

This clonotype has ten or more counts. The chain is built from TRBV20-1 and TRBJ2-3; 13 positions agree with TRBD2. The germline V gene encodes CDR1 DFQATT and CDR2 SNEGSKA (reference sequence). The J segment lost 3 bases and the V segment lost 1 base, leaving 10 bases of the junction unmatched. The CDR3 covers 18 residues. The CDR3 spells CSARGVGLAGRATDTQYF. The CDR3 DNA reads TGCAGTGCTAGAGGAGTGGGACTAGCGGGAAGGGCGACAGATACGCAGTATTTT.

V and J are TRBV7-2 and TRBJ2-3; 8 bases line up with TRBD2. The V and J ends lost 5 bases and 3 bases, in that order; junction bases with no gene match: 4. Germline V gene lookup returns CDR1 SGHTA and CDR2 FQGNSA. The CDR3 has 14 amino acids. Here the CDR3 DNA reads TGTGCCAGCAGCCCTAGCGGGCCGACAGATACGCAGTATTTT. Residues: CASSPSGPTDTQYF.

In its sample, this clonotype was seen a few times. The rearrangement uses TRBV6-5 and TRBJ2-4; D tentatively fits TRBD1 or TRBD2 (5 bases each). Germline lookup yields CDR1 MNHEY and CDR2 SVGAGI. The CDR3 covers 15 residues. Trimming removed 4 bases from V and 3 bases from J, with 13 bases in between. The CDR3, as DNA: TGTGCCAGCAGTTCTACGGGGCCCAACAAAAACATTCAGTACTTC. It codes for CASSSTGPNKNIQYF.

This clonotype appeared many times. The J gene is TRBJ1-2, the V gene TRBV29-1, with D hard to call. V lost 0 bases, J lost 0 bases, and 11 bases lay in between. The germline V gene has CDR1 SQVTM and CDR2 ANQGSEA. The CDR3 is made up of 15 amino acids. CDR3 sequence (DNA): TGCAGCGTTGAAGATGTAGGAGCCGCTAACTATGGCTACACCTTC. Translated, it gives CSVEDVGAANYGYTF.

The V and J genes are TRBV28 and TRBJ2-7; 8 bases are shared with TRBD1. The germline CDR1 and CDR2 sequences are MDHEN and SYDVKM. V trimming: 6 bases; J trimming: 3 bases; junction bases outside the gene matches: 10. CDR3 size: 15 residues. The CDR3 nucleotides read TGTGCCAGCAGAACCGACAGGGGATCAAGCTACGAGCAGTACTTC. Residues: CASRTDRGSSYEQYF.

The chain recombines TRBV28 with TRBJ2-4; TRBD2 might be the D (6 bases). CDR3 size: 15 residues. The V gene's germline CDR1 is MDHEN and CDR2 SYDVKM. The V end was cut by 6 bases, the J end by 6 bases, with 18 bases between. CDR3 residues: CASSEDGGYLNIQYF. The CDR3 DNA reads TGTGCCAGCAGCGAGGACGGGGGATACTTAAACATTCAGTACTTC.

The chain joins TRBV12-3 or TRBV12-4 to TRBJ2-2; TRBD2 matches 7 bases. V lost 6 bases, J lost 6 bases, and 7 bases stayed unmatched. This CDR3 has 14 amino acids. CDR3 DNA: TGTGCCAGCAGGAGGACTAGACTTGCCGGGGAGCTGTTTTTT. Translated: CASRRTRLAGELFF.

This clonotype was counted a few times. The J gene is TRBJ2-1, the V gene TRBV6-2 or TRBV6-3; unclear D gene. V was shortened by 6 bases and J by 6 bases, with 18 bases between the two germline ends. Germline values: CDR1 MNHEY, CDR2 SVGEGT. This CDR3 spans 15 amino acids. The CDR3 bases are TGTGCCAGCAGCCGTATTAGTTCCAATACCAATGAGCAGTTCTTC. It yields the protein CASSRISSNTNEQFF.

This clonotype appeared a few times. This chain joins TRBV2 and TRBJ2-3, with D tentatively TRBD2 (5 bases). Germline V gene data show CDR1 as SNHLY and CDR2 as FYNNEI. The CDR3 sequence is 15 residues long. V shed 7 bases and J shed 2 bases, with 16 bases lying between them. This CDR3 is CASTDRGRTTDTQYF. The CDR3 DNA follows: TGTGCCAGCACCGACCGGGGTAGGACCACAGATACGCAGTATTTT.

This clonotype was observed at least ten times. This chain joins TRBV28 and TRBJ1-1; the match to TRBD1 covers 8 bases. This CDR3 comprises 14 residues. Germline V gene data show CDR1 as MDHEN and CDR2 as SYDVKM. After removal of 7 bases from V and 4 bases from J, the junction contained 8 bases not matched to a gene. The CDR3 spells CASKLTGASTEAFF. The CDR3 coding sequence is TGTGCCAGCAAGCTGACAGGGGCTTCCACTGAAGCTTTCTTT.

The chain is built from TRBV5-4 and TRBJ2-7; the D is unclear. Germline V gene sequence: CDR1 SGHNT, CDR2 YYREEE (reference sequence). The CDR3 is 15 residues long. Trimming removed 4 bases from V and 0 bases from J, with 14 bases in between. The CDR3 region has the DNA TGTGCCAGCAGCCTCGGACGCACCTACTCCTACGAGCAGTACTTC. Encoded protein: CASSLGRTYSYEQYF. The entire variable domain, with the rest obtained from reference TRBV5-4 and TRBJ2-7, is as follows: ETGVTQSPTHLIKTRGQQVTLRCSSQSGHNTVSWYQQALGQGPQFIFQYYREEENGRGNFPPRFSGLQFPNYSSELNVNALELDDSALYLCASSLGRTYSYEQYFGPGTRLTVT.

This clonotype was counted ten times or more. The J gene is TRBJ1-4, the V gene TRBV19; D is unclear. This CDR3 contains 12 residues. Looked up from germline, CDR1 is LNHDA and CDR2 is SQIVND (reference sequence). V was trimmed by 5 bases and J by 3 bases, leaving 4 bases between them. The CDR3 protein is CASSPANEKLFF. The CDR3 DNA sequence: TGTGCCAGTAGTCCAGCTAATGAAAAACTGTTTTTT.

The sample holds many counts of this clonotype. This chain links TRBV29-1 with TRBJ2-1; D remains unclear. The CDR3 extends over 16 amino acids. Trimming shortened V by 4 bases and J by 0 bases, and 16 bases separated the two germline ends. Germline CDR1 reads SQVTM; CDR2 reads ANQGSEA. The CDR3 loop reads CSVATRGRSSYNEQFF. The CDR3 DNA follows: TGCAGCGTTGCCACCCGAGGCAGAAGCTCCTACAATGAGCAGTTCTTC.

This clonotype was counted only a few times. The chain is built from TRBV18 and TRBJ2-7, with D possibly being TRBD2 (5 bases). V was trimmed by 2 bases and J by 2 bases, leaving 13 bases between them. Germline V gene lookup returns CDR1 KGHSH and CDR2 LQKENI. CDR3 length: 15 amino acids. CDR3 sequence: CASSPGLARAYEQYF. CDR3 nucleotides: TGTGCCAGCTCACCAGGGCTAGCTCGTGCCTACGAGCAGTACTTC.

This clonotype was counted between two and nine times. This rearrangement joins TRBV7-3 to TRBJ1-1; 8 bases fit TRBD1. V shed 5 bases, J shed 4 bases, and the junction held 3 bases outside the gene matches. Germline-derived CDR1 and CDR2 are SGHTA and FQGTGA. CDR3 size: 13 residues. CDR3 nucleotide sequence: TGTGCCAGCAGCCAAGGACAGGGCACTGAAGCTTTCTTT. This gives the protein CASSQGQGTEAFF.

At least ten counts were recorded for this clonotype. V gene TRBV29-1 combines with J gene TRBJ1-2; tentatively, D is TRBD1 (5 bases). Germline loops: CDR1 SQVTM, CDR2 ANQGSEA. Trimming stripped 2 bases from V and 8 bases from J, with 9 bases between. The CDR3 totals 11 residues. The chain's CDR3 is CSVERGRGYTF. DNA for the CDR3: TGCAGCGTTGAAAGGGGTCGGGGCTACACCTTC.

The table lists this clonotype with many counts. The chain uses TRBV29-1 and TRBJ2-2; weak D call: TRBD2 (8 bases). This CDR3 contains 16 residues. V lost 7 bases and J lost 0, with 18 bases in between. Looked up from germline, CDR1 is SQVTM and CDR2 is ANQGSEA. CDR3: CSAGGGGTANTGELFF. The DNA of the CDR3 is TGCAGCGCTGGGGGCGGGGGGACAGCGAACACCGGGGAGCTGTTTTTT.

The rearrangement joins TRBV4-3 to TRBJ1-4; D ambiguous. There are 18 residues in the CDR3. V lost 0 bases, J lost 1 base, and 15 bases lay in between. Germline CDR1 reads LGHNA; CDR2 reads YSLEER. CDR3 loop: CASSQEGVALGTNEKLFF. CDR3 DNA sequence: TGCGCCAGCAGCCAAGAGGGAGTGGCCCTCGGAACTAATGAAAAACTGTTTTTT.

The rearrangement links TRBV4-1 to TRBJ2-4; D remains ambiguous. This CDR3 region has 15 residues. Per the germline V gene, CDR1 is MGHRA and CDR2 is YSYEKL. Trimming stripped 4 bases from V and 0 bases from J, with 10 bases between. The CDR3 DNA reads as TGCGCCAGCAGCCGGTTGGGCGTAGCCAAAAACATTCAGTACTTC. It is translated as CASSRLGVAKNIQYF.

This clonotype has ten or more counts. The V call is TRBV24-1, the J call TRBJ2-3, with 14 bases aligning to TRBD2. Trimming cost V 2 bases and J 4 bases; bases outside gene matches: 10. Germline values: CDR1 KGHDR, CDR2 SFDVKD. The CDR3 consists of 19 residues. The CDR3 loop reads CATSDSPGLAGAPADTQYF. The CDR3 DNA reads TGTGCCACCAGTGATTCGCCGGGACTAGCGGGAGCCCCGGCAGATACGCAGTATTTT.

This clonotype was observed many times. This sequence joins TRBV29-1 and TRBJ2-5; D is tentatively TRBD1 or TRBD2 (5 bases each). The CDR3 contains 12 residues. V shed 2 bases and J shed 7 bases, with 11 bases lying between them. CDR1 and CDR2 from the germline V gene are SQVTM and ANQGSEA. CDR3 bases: TGCAGCGTTGAACCGGACGGGGCGACCCAGTACTTC. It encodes CSVEPDGATQYF.

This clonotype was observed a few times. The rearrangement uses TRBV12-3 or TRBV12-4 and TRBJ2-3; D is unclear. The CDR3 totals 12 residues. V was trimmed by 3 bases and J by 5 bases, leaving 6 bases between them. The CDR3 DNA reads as TGTGCCAGCAGTTTTACCGGAGATACGCAGTATTTT. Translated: CASSFTGDTQYF.

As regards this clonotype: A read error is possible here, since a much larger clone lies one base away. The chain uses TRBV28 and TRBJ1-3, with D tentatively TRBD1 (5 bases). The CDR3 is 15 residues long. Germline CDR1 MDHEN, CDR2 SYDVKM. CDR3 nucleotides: TGTGCCAGCAGGTCCCCTGGGGGGGATGGAACCACCATATATTTT. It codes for CASRSPGGDGTTIYF.